This T cell receptor beta chain was sequenced for a study of identical twins. This clonotype turned up a few times. Its specificity is unknown. Whole-study findings and limits: In zero-insertion analyses, partial confounding could arise from invariant MAIT and iNKT cells.

TCRdb independently ran MiXCR on the 5' RACE reads; one entry per CDR3 protein. This table has roughly 540,000 distinct CDR3 sequences, roughly a fifth appearing once. This sample also appeared in a second study, on T cells expressing NK-cell markers.

Sequencing was done on a sample of CD4+ T cells sorted from blood. The source is a woman younger than 35 in good health.

CDR3 protein: CASSLGDWYNEQFF. CDR3 bases: TGCGCCAGCAGCTTGGGAGACTGGTACAATGAGCAGTTCTTC. The chain employs TRBV5-1 and TRBJ2-1; D remains ambiguous. The CDR3 totals 14 residues. From germline, CDR1 is SGHRS and CDR2 YFSETQ. The V end lost 0 bases, the J end lost 4 bases, and 8 bases lay between the germline ends.